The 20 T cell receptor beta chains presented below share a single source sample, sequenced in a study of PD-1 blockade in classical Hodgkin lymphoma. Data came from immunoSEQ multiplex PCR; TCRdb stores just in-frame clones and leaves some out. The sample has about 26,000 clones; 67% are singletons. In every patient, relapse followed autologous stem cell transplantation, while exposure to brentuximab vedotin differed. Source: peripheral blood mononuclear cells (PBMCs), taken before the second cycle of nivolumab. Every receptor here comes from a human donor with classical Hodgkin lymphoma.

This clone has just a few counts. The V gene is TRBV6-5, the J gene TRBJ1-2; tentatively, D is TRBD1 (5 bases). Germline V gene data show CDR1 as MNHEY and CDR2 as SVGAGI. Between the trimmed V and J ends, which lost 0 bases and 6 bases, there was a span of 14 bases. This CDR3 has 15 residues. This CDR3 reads CASSYSIGGGDGYTF. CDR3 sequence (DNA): TGTGCCAGCAGTTACTCGATTGGGGGTGGAGATGGCTACACCTTC.

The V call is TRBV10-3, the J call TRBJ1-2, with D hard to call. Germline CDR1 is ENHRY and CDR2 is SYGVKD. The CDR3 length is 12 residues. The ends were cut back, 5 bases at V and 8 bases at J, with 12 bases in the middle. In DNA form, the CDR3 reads TGTGCCATCAGTCAAGGCCTGGAAGGCTACACCTTC. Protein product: CAISQGLEGYTF.

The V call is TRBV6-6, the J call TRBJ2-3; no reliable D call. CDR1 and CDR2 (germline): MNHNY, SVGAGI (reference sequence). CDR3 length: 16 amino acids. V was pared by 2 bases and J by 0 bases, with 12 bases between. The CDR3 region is CASSYPAGSSTDTQYF. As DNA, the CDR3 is TGTGCCAGCAGTTACCCCGCCGGATCTAGCACAGATACGCAGTATTTT.

The CDR3 DNA reads TGTGCCAGTAGTGGGACAACAGGGACTAGGCAGCCCCAGCATTTT. Amino acids: CASSGTTGTRQPQHF. V and J are TRBV19 and TRBJ1-5, with D possibly TRBD1 on 6 matching bases. Germline V gene data show CDR1 as LNHDA and CDR2 as SQIVND (reference sequence). The CDR3 spans 15 residues. Trimming stripped 5 bases from V and 7 bases from J, with 18 bases between.

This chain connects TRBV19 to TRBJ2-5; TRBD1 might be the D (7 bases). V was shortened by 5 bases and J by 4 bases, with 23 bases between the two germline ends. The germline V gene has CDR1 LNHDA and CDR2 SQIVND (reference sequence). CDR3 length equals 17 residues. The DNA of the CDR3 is TGTGCCAGTAGTTTGGCAGGGGGGTTCAGTTCGGGAGAGACCCAGTACTTC. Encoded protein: CASSLAGGFSSGETQYF.

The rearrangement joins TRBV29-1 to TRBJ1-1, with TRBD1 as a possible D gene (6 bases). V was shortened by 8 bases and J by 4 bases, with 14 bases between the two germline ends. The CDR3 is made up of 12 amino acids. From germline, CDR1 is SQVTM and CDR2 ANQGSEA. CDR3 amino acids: CSILRGITEAFF. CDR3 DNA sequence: TGCAGCATATTAAGGGGGATCACTGAAGCTTTCTTT.

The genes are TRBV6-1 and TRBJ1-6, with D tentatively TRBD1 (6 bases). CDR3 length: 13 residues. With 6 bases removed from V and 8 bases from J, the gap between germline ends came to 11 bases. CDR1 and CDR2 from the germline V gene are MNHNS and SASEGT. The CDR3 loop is CASSYEGDSPLHF. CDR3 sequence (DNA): TGTGCCAGCAGCTACGAGGGGGATTCACCCCTCCACTTT.

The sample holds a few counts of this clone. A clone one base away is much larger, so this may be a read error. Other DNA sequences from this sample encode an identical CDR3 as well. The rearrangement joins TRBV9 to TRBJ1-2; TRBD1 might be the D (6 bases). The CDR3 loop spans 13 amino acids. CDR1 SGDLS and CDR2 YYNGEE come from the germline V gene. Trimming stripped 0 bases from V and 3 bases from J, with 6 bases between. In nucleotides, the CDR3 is TGTGCCAGCAGCGTAGGACAGGACTATGGCTACACCTTC. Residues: CASSVGQDYGYTF. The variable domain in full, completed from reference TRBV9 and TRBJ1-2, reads DSGVTQTPKHLITATGQRVTLRCSPRSGDLSVYWYQQSLDQGLQFLIQYYNGEERAKGNILERFSAQQFPDLHSELNLSSLELGDSALYFCASSVGQDYGYTFGSGTRLTVV.

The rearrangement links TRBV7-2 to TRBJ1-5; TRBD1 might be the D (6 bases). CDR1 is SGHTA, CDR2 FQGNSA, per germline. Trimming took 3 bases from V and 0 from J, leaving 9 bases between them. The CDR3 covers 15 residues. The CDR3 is CASSLRGDSNQPQHF. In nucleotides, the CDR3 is TGTGCCAGCAGCTTGAGGGGGGATAGCAATCAGCCCCAGCATTTT. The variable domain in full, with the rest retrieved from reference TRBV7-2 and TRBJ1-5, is GAGVSQSPSNKVTEKGKDVELRCDPISGHTALYWYRQSLGQGLEFLIYFQGNSAPDKSGLPSDRFSAERTGGSVSTLTIQRTQQEDSAVYLCASSLRGDSNQPQHFGDGTRLSIL.

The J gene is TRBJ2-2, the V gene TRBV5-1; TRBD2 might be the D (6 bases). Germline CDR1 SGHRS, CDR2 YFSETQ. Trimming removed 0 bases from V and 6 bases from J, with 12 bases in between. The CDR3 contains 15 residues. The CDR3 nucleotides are TGCGCCAGCAGCTTGGAGACGTCGGGGGCCGGGGAGCTGTTTTTT. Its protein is CASSLETSGAGELFF. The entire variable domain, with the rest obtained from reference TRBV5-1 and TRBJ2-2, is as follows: KAGVTQTPRYLIKTRGQQVTLSCSPISGHRSVSWYQQTPGQGLQFLFEYFSETQRNKGNFPGRFSGRQFSNSRSEMNVSTLELGDSALYLCASSLETSGAGELFFGEGSRLTVL.

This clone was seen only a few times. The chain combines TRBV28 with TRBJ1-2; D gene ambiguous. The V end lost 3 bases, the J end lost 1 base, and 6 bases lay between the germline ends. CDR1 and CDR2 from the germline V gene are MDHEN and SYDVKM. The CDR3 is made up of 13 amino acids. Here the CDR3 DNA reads TGTGCCAGCAGTTTCCCCAGTAACTATGGCTACACCTTC. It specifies CASSFPSNYGYTF.

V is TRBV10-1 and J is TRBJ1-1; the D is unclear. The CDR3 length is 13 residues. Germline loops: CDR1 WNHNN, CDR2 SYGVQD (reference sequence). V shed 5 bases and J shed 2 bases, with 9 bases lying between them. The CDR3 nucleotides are TGCGCCAGCAGTAAGCAGCCAAACACTGAAGCTTTCTTT. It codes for CASSKQPNTEAFF.

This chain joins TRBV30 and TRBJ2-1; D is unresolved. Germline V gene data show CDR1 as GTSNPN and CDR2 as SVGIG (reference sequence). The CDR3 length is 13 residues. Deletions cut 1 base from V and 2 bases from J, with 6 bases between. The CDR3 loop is CAWSGGTYNEQFF. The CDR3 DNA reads TGTGCCTGGAGTGGGGGAACCTACAATGAGCAGTTCTTC.

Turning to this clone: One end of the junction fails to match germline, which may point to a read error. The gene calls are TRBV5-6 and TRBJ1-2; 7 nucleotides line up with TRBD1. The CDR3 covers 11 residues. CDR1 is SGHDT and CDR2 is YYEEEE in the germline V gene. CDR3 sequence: CASSADRLNAF. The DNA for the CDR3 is TGTGCCAGCAGCGCGGACAGGTTAAACGCCTTC.

The CDR3 DNA reads as TGTGCCAGCAGCCCCGGGACTTTCACTGAAGCTTTCTTT. Protein product: CASSPGTFTEAFF. The chain combines TRBV9 with TRBJ1-1; TRBD1 might be the D (5 bases). CDR1 is SGDLS and CDR2 is YYNGEE in the germline V gene. CDR3 length: 13 amino acids. Trimming removed 4 bases at V and 4 bases at J, with 11 bases between.

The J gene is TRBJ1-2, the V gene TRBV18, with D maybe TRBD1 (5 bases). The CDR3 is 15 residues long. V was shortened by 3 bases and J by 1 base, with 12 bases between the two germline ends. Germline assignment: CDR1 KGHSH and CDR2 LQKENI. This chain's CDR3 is CASSPLPTDNYGYTF. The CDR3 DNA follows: TGTGCCAGCTCACCTCTCCCGACAGATAACTATGGCTACACCTTC. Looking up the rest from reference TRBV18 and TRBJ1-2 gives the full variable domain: NAGVMQNPRHLVRRRGQEARLRCSPMKGHSHVYWYRQLPEEGLKFMVYLQKENIIDESGMPKERFSAEFPKEGPSILRIQQVVRGDSAAYFCASSPLPTDNYGYTFGSGTRLTVV.

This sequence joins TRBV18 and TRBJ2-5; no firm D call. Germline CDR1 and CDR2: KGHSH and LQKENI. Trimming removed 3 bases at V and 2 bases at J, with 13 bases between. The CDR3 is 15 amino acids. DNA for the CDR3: TGTGCCAGCTCACCCACACGTCCTCCTCAAGAGACCCAGTACTTC. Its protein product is CASSPTRPPQETQYF. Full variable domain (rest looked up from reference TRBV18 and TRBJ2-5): NAGVMQNPRHLVRRRGQEARLRCSPMKGHSHVYWYRQLPEEGLKFMVYLQKENIIDESGMPKERFSAEFPKEGPSILRIQQVVRGDSAAYFCASSPTRPPQETQYFGPGTRLLVL.

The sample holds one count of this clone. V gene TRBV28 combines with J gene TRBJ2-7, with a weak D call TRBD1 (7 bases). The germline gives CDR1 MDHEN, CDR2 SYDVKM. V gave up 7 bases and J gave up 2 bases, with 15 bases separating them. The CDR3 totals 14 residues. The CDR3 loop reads CASNPGDSPYEQYF. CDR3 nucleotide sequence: TGTGCCAGCAATCCGGGGGACAGTCCCTACGAGCAGTACTTC.

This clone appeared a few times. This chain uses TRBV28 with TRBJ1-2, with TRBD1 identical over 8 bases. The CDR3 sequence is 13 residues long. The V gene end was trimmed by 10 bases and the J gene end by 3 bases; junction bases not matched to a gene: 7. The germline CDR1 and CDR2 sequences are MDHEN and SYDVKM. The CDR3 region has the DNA TGTGCCACCTGGACAGGGATTGACTATGGCTACACCTTC. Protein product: CATWTGIDYGYTF.

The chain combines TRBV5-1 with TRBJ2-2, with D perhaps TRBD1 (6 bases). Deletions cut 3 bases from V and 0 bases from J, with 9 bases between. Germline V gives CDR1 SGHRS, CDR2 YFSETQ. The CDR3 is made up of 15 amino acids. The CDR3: CASSYGTTNTGELFF. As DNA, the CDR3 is TGCGCCAGCAGCTACGGGACAACGAACACCGGGGAGCTGTTTTTT.